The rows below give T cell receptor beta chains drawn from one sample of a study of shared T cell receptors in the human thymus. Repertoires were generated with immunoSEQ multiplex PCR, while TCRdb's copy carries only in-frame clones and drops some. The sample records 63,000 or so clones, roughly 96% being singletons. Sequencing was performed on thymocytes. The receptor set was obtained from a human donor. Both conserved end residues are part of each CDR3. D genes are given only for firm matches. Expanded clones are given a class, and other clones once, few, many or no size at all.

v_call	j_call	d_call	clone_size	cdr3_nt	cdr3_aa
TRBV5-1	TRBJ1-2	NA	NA	TGCGCCAGCAGCCGGACTTCCTCTGGAGGCTACACCTTC	CASSRTSSGGYTF
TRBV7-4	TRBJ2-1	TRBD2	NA	TGTGCCAGCAGCTCCCGGACTAGACCGAGGCCGCACAATGAGCAGTTCTTC	CASSSRTRPRPHNEQFF
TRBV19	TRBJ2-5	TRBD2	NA	TGTGCCAGTAGTATACCCACCGGGACTAGCGGGGGGGCCGCAAAGACCCAGTACTTC	CASSIPTGTSGGAAKTQYF
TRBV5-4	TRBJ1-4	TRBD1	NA	TGTGCCAGCAGCGTCAACGAGACAGGGGACTCAGGGCAGGATGAAAAACTGTTTTTT	CASSVNETGDSGQDEKLFF
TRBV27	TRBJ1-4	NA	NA	TGTGCCAGCAGCCGGACAGATCCTAATGAAAAACTGTTTTTT	CASSRTDPNEKLFF
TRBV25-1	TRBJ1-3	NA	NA	TGTGCCAGCAGTGAATCCGGCAGCTCTGGAAACACCATATATTTT	CASSESGSSGNTIYF
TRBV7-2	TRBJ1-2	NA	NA	TGTGCCAGCAGCCATGGAGATAGATCGGATTACATCTATGGCTACACCTTC	CASSHGDRSDYIYGYTF
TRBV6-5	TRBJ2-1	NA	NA	TGTGCCAGCAGCCAACAGACCGAAAGGGGCGATGAGCAGTTCTTC	CASSQQTERGDEQFF
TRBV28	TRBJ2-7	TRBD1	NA	TGTGCCAGCACTAAGGACAGGGCCGAGCAGTACTTC	CASTKDRAEQYF
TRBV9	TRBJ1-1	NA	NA	TGTGCCAGCAGCGACCCTGGGGAAGCTTTCTTT	CASSDPGEAFF
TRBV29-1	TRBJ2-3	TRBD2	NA	TGCAGCGTTGGGTGGGGGGGTAGCACAGATACGCAGTATTTT	CSVGWGGSTDTQYF
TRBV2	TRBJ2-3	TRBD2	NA	TGTGCCAGCAGTGATTTAGTTAGCGGGGGCCCAAACAATACGCAGTATTTT	CASSDLVSGGPNNTQYF
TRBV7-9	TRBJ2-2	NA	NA	TGTGCCAGCAGCTCAACAGGGCCCCATCCCGGGGAGCTGTTTTTT	CASSSTGPHPGELFF
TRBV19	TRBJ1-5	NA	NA	TGTGCCAGTAGTGAGGGGGACTCGCGGATTCATAGAGAGCCCCAGCATTTT	CASSEGDSRIHREPQHF
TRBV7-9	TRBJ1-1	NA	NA	TGTGCCAGCAGCTTAGTCACCACTGAAGCTTTCTTT	CASSLVTTEAFF
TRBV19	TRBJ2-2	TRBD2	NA	TGTGCCGGCCGTGGGGCAGCGGGGTCCGGGGAGCTGTTTTTT	CAGRGAAGSGELFF
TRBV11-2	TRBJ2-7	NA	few	TGTGCCAGCAGCTCCCCAGGGGGGGGGTACGAGCAGTACTTC	CASSSPGGGYEQYF
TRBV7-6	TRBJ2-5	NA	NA	TGTGCCAGCAGCTTAGAAACTTCTGGCGGGGAGGAGACCCAGTACTTC	CASSLETSGGEETQYF
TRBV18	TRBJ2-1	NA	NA	TGTGCCAGCTCACCAAGGGCCCCTGAGCAGTTCTTC	CASSPRAPEQFF
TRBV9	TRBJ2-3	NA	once	TGTGCCAGCAGCGGGGCTGCGGGCATAAGCACAGATACGCAGTATTTT	CASSGAAGISTDTQYF
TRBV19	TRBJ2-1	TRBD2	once	TGTGCCAGTAGTACCCGAGCGGGACTAGCGGGGGGACTATACAATGAGCAGTTCTTC	CASSTRAGLAGGLYNEQFF
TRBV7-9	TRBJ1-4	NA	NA	TGTGCCAGCAGCTTAGACCCTTCCTTTGAAAAACTGTTTTTT	CASSLDPSFEKLFF
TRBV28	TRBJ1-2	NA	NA	TGTGCCAGCAGTCTCATACACGGGACTCACTATGGCTACACCTTC	CASSLIHGTHYGYTF
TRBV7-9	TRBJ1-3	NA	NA	TGTGCCAGCAGCTTAGGGACTGAAAGCTCTGGAAACACCATATATTTT	CASSLGTESSGNTIYF
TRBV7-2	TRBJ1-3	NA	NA	TGTGCCAGCAGCTTAGCTTCCCCTGGACGGTCCAAAGGTGGAAACACCATATATTTT	CASSLASPGRSKGGNTIYF
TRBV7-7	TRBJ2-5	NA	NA	TGTGCCAGCAGCTTCCGGGGAAGGGAGACCCAGTACTTC	CASSFRGRETQYF
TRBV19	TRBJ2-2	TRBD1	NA	TGTGCCAGTAGTATATTGGCAGGGGGCCATACCGGGGAGCTGTTTTTT	CASSILAGGHTGELFF
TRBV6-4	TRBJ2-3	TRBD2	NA	TGTGCCAGCAGGCGTAGCGGGGGGACCACAGATACGCAGTATTTT	CASRRSGGTTDTQYF
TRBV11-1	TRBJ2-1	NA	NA	TGTGCCAGCCGATATTGTGGCTACAATGAGCAGTTCTTC	CASRYCGYNEQFF
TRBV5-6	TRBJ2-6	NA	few	TGTGCCAGCAGCTTAAGGGATACGTCTGGGGCCAACGTCCTGACTTTC	CASSLRDTSGANVLTF
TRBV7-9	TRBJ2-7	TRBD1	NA	TGTGCCAGCAGCTTCCCGACAGGGCAATTTCAGTACGAGCAGTACTTC	CASSFPTGQFQYEQYF
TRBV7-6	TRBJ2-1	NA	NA	TGTGCCAGCAGCTTTACGGTCGGTCCCCAAAACCCCTACAATGAGCAGTTCTTC	CASSFTVGPQNPYNEQFF
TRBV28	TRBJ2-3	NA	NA	TGTGCCAGCAGTTTACCCCCCATGGGAGATACGCAGTATTTT	CASSLPPMGDTQYF
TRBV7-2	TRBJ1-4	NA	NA	TGTGCCAGCAGCTTGGGGCCTGGGGGAAAACTGTTTTTT	CASSLGPGGKLFF
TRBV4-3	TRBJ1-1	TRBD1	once	TGCGCCAGCAGCCAACCCGACAGGGGGGACACTGAAGCTTTCTTT	CASSQPDRGDTEAFF
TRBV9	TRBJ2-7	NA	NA	TGTGCCAGCAGCGTAGAGGGGGACCCCTCCTACGAGCAGTACTTC	CASSVEGDPSYEQYF
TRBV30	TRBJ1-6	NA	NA	TGTGCCTGGATGCCCCAGGGGAAAGTAGATAATTCACCCCTCCACTTT	CAWMPQGKVDNSPLHF
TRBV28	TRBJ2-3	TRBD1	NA	TGTGCCAGCAGCCCAGGGACAGGGGAAAACACAGATACGCAGTATTTT	CASSPGTGENTDTQYF
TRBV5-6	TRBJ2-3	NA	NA	TGTGCCAGCAGCTTGGATCCGGGCTCCACAGATACGCAGTATTTT	CASSLDPGSTDTQYF
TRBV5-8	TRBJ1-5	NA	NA	TGTGCCAGCAGCCGGGCGGGTCCCCATACCGGCAATCAGCCCCAGCATTTT	CASSRAGPHTGNQPQHF
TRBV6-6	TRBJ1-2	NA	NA	TGTGCCAGCAGCTACTTCGGGGGCTCTGGCTACACCTTC	CASSYFGGSGYTF
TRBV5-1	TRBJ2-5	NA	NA	TGCGCCAGCAGTGGCAGGGCGGAGACCCAGTACTTC	CASSGRAETQYF
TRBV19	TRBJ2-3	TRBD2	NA	TGTGCCAGTAGCCTCCTTTCGGAGCGGGGGAGCACAGATACGCAGTATTTT	CASSLLSERGSTDTQYF
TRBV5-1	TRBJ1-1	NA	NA	TGCGCCAGCAGCTTGGCCCCGGGGGCCGCTTTCTTT	CASSLAPGAAFF